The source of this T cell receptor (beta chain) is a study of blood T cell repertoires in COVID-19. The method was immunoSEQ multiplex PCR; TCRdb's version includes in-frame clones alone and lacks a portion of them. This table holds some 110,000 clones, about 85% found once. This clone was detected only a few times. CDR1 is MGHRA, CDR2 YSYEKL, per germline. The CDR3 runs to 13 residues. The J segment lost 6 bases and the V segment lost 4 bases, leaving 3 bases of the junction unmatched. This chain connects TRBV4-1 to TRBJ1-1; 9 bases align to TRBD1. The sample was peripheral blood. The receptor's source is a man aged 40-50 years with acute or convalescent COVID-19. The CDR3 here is CASSLRQGAEAFF. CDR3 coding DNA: TGCGCCAGCAGCCTACGACAGGGGGCTGAAGCTTTCTTT.